This TCR beta chain was identified during a study of vaccination and CD4 T cells after COVID-19. The overall study: SARS-CoV-2 was confirmed by nasal swab PCR; disease was mild in roughly ten, severe in one. Notes on the study in general: Median SARS-CoV-2-reactive clonotype numbers rose nonsignificantly, about 20 to 38.

From germline, CDR1 is LNHDA and CDR2 SQIVND (reference sequence). This CDR3 comprises 14 residues. Trimming took 10 bases from V and 4 from J; bases not matched to a gene: 10. Details on this clonotype: The antigen is not known.

Described treatment: roughly ten-day PBMC culture with coronavirus spike peptide pools or control peptides (ViraFEST assay). Per well, fewer than 2.5 million PBMCs were cultured in the presence of around 9.4 IU/ml IL-2 and 8 to 10 ug/ml peptide pools. Oncomine TCR Beta short-read sequencing was applied to DNA from cultured CD4+ T cells. Someone extracted genomic DNA from cultured CD4+ T cells. A single record per CDR3 protein comes from TCRdb applying MiXCR to the PCR reads. The table shows 9,500 to 15,000 distinct CDR3 sequences, with about 29% occurring only once. The TCR sequence derives from a human donor with COVID-19. The V and J genes are TRBV19 and TRBJ2-3; 8 bases align to TRBD2. Sequencing input: cultured CD4+ T cells from blood. CDR3 in DNA: TGTGCCACCCAGGCGGGGGGCATCGCAGATACGCAGTATTTT. It specifies CATQAGGIADTQYF.